This T cell receptor beta chain was sequenced in a study of blood T cells in healthy people across ages. Study as a whole: Researchers report that template switching captured about one barcoded beta molecule per two T cells.

A second PCR of 7 to 11 cycles used a sample-barcoded 5' primer and a J-beta primer mix. TCRdb passed the 5' RACE reads through MiXCR, listing each CDR3 protein once. The sample includes around 1,100,000 distinct CDR3 sequences, 35% to 40% of them seen just once. Every sample yielded at least 6 million isolated PBMCs. A minimum of 6 micrograms of total RNA was extracted per sample. This TCR was recovered from a man younger than 35 in good health. The sample taken for sequencing was blood.

The CDR3: CATSDFEDRVPLPLHF. CDR3 in DNA: TGTGCCACCAGTGATTTCGAGGACAGAGTCCCTTTGCCCCTCCACTTT. The chain is built from TRBV24-1 and TRBJ1-6, with D maybe TRBD1 (6 bases). There are 16 residues in the CDR3. V was clipped by 1 base and J by 13 bases, with 19 bases between them. Germline V CDR1 and CDR2: KGHDR, SFDVKD.